Listed here are 4 T cell receptor beta chains from one sample, sequenced in a study of control samples from healthy donors and cancer patients. Here immunoSEQ multiplex PCR was the method, and the copy in TCRdb shows in-frame clones only, minus some. The sample lists some 74,000 clones; 70% to 90% were seen once. The material sequenced was blood. The source is a woman aged 45-65 years in good health.

This clone was observed once. V and J are TRBV11-3 and TRBJ1-1; TRBD1 is a possible D gene (6 bases). Germline CDR1 SGHNT, CDR2 YENEEA. The V gene lost 6 bases and the J gene lost 3 bases, with 11 bases spanning the gap. The length of the CDR3 is 13 residues. This CDR3 is CASSAQGYTEAFF. CDR3 DNA sequence: TGTGCCAGCAGTGCTCAGGGGTACACTGAAGCTTTCTTT. Based on the CDR3 plus reference TRBV11-3 and TRBJ1-1, the full variable domain is EAGVVQSPRYKIIEKKQPVAFWCNPISGHNTLYWYLQNLGQGPELLIRYENEEAVDDSQLPKDRFSAERLKGVDSTLKIQPAELGDSAVYLCASSAQGYTEAFFGQGTRLTVV.

V is TRBV15 and J is TRBJ1-2; 7 bases align to TRBD1. Losses at the gene ends were 3 bases for V and 4 bases for J; bases not matched to a gene: 11. Germline V gene lookup returns CDR1 LNHNV and CDR2 YYDKDF (reference sequence). This CDR3 comprises 16 residues. CDR3 residues: CATSRGTVGQIYGYTF. The CDR3 DNA is TGTGCCACCAGCAGGGGTACCGTGGGACAGATCTATGGCTACACCTTC.

This clone appeared once. V gene TRBV7-2 combines with J gene TRBJ2-7; D remains ambiguous. The CDR3 covers 16 residues. Per germline, CDR1 SGHTA and CDR2 FQGNSA. The V and J ends lost 5 bases and 2 bases respectively, with 19 bases between them. The CDR3, as DNA: TGTGCCAGCAGCCCGTATGGGCAAGGAAAGACCTACGAGCAGTACTTC. The encoded protein is CASSPYGQGKTYEQYF.

V usage is TRBV21-1 and J usage is TRBJ2-7; the D call TRBD1 from the table was never checked on the DNA. TRBV21-1 has pseudogene status. The CDR3 has 14 residues. The CDR3 DNA sequence: TGTGCCACCTTACAGGGTTCAGGAGCCCACGAGCAGTACTTC. Translation gives CATLQGSGAHEQYF.